This T cell receptor (beta chain) derives from a study of radiation and T cells in renal cell carcinoma. General study points: Dominant CDR3 motifs were more common in irradiated tumors than controls.

Treatment described: 15 Gy SBRT to primary tumor, nephrectomy 4 weeks later. This clone was counted ten times or more. Antigen unknown. Germline V gene lookup returns CDR1 PRHDT and CDR2 FYEKMQ (reference sequence). The V gene end was trimmed by 5 bases and the J gene end by 4 bases; junction bases not matched to a gene: 12. CDR3 size: 16 residues. The data were produced by immunoSEQ multiplex PCR, yet TCRdb's version contains in-frame clones alone and is incomplete. The sample records 17,000 or so clones, about 56% being singletons. The receptor comes from a man aged 45 to 65 with renal cell carcinoma. The gene calls are TRBV13 and TRBJ1-2, with TRBD1 matching 8 bases. The starting material was tumor tissue, obtained from a patient whose treatment included radiotherapy and nephrectomy. The CDR3 DNA follows: TGTGCCAGCAGCCCGGGGGCCCCCGGGACAGGCTATGGCTACACCTTC. It specifies CASSPGAPGTGYGYTF.